Presented here are 4 T cell receptor beta chains from one specimen sequenced in a study of preoperative IRX-2 immunotherapy in early breast cancer. Generated by immunoSEQ multiplex PCR, the TCRdb table keeps only in-frame clones and is missing some. The sample shows approximately 34,000 clones, about 95% of them seen only once. The treatment here: preoperative locoregional IRX-2 cytokine immunotherapy. The material was obtained from a patient treated with IRX-2 immunotherapy. All receptors come from a human donor with breast cancer.

As concerns this clone: Sequence at one end of the junction differs from germline and may be a read error. The CDR3: CASSFSGRGNEQFF. Written as DNA, the CDR3 is TGTGCTAGCAGCTTTAGCGGGAGAGGCAATGAGCAGTTCTTC. V usage is TRBV7-7 and J usage is TRBJ2-1; TRBD2 matches at 9 bases. CDR3 size: 14 residues. Germline lookup yields CDR1 SSHAT and CDR2 FNYEAQ (reference sequence).

This clone showed up just once. The chain uses TRBV4-1 and TRBJ1-5; D perhaps matches TRBD1 (5 bases). The CDR3 is 15 residues long. CDR1 is MGHRA and CDR2 is YSYEKL in the germline V gene. V shed 2 bases and J shed 4 bases, with 12 bases lying between them. The CDR3 region has the DNA TGCGCCAGCAGCCAATGGTCTTCAGGGAATCAGCCCCAGCATTTT. Residues: CASSQWSSGNQPQHF.

V usage is TRBV29-1 and J usage is TRBJ2-5; 9 nucleotides line up with TRBD1. After removal of 3 bases from V and 4 bases from J, the junction contained 6 bases not matched to a gene. The CDR3 length is 14 residues. The germline CDR1 and CDR2 sequences are SQVTM and ANQGSEA. CDR3 coding DNA: TGCAGCGTTGATTTGGGACAGGGAGGAGAGACCCAGTACTTC. Translation: CSVDLGQGGETQYF.

J is TRBJ2-5 and V is TRBV27; 8 nucleotides match TRBD1. Germline values: CDR1 MNHEY, CDR2 SMNVEV (reference sequence). The CDR3 length is 14 residues. Trimming removed 2 bases from V and 7 bases from J; junction bases left unmatched: 6. The CDR3 region is CASSLGQGLGTQYF. The DNA of the CDR3 is TGTGCCAGCAGTTTAGGACAGGGTTTAGGGACCCAGTACTTC.